The 23 T cell receptor beta chains below were found in one sample sequenced in a study of T cell responses to AZD1222 COVID-19 vaccine. Profiling relied on immunoSEQ multiplex PCR, and the TCRdb table lists in-frame clones only, not all of them. The data show 250,000 or so clones, 80% to 95% seen once. The source was peripheral blood, collected on day 0 of AZD1222 vaccination. These receptors came from an adult in good health.

About this clone itself: One end of the junction varies from germline; a read error may be responsible. V gene TRBV29-1 combines with J gene TRBJ1-1; the D gene is possibly TRBD1 (5 bases). This CDR3 has 13 amino acids. Germline CDR1 reads SQVTM; CDR2 reads ANQGSEA. As DNA, the CDR3 is TGCAGCGTTGAAGACGCGGGACCGACTTCGGGTGTCTTT. This translates into CSVEDAGPTSGVF. Filled out from reference TRBV29-1 and TRBJ1-1, the complete variable domain reads SAVISQKPSRDICQRGTSLTIQCQVDSQVTMMFWYRQQPGQSLTLIATANQGSEATYESGFVIDKFPISRPNLTFSTLTVSNMSPEDSSIYLCSVEDAGPTSGVFGQGTRLTVV.

The rearrangement uses TRBV27 and TRBJ2-5; no clear D. The germline gives CDR1 MNHEY, CDR2 SMNVEV (reference sequence). The CDR3 extends over 13 amino acids. Trimming pared 6 bases from V and 0 bases from J, leaving 8 bases between. The CDR3 is CASRFSYQETQYF. CDR3 sequence (DNA): TGTGCCAGCAGGTTCTCGTACCAAGAGACCCAGTACTTC.

This rearrangement joins TRBV9 to TRBJ1-5; unclear D gene. The CDR3 spans 15 residues. Per the germline V gene, CDR1 is SGDLS and CDR2 is YYNGEE. Trimming removed 4 bases at V and 5 bases at J, with 16 bases between. In nucleotides, the CDR3 is TGTGCCAGCAGCCCCCAGGCGGATCCCTATCAGCCCCAGCATTTT. Translating it yields CASSPQADPYQPQHF.

The CDR3 region has the DNA TGTGCCAGCAGCTCCCCTGACATGCCCTACGAGCAGTACTTC. Its translation is CASSSPDMPYEQYF. V and J are TRBV11-2 and TRBJ2-7; no clear D gene. This CDR3 is 14 amino acids long. Germline V gene data show CDR1 as SGHAT and CDR2 as FQNNGV. V was cut by 4 bases and J by 2 bases, with 12 bases left in between.

The J gene is TRBJ2-7, the V gene TRBV4-1; D uncertain. This CDR3 region has 14 residues. Trimming pared 1 base from V and 7 bases from J, leaving 14 bases between. CDR1 is MGHRA, CDR2 YSYEKL, per germline. The chain's CDR3 is CASSQGLVRQEQYF. CDR3 nucleotides: TGCGCCAGCAGCCAAGGGCTGGTCAGGCAAGAGCAGTACTTC.

The CDR3 nucleotides read TGTGCCAGCAGCAGGGACTACCAAGAGACCCAGTACTTC. Encoded protein: CASSRDYQETQYF. The chain joins TRBV6-5 to TRBJ2-5; tentative D call: TRBD2 (6 bases). The CDR3 sequence is 13 residues long. The germline V gene encodes CDR1 MNHEY and CDR2 SVGAGI. Deletions cut 6 bases from V and 0 bases from J, with 8 bases between.

The chain links TRBV7-9 to TRBJ1-2, with D possibly being TRBD1 (6 bases). The V gene lost 5 bases and the J gene lost 4 bases, with 14 bases spanning the gap. From germline, CDR1 is SEHNR and CDR2 FQNEAQ (reference sequence). This CDR3 has 14 residues. In DNA, the CDR3 is TGTGCCAGCAGCGTGATCCCAGGGGTCTATGGCTACACCTTC. It encodes CASSVIPGVYGYTF.

This chain joins TRBV5-1 and TRBJ2-7, with a tentative D call TRBD1 (6 bases). CDR3 length: 13 amino acids. Trimming pared 2 bases from V and 3 bases from J, leaving 9 bases between. The germline gives CDR1 SGHRS, CDR2 YFSETQ. The chain's CDR3 is CASSLSQGYEQYF. In nucleotides, the CDR3 is TGCGCCAGCAGCTTATCACAGGGCTACGAGCAGTACTTC.

V gene TRBV2 combines with J gene TRBJ2-1, with 11 bases lining up with TRBD2. The CDR3 is 14 residues long. J lost 15 bases, V lost 1 base, and 8 bases had no gene match. Germline CDR1 and CDR2: SNHLY and FYNNEI. CDR3 nucleotide sequence: TGTGCCAGCAGTGAAGGGCTAGCGGGGGGCCCCTGGTTCTTC. It translates to CASSEGLAGGPWFF.

CDR3 region: CASSRGRDEQYF. For the CDR3, the DNA is TGCGCCAGCAGCCGGGGTAGGGACGAGCAGTACTTC. J is TRBJ2-7 and V is TRBV4-3; no firm D call. CDR1 and CDR2 (germline): LGHNA, YSLEER. CDR3 length: 12 residues. Deletions cut 4 bases from V and 5 bases from J, with 9 bases between.

The chain joins TRBV27 to TRBJ2-3; 8 nucleotides align to TRBD1. V lost 2 bases to trimming and J lost 2 bases; unmatched junction nucleotides: 9. Germline V gene lookup returns CDR1 MNHEY and CDR2 SMNVEV (reference sequence). CDR3 length equals 17 residues. The CDR3 nucleotides read TGTGCCAGCAGTTTAAGGCGTCAGGGGGCCTTCACAGATACGCAGTATTTT. The encoded protein is CASSLRRQGAFTDTQYF.

This clone showed up just once. An end of the junction does not agree with germline; a read error may underlie this. The rearrangement uses TRBV28 and TRBJ1-1, with 9 bases identical to TRBD1. Germline V gene sequence: CDR1 MDHEN, CDR2 SYDVKM. This CDR3 is 13 amino acids long. DNA of the CDR3: TGTGCCAGCACCTCTCGTCGGCAGGCGACAGGGGGTTTT. It is translated as CASTSRRQATGGF.

V is TRBV5-1 and J is TRBJ2-7, with 9 bases matching TRBD1. Per germline, CDR1 SGHRS and CDR2 YFSETQ. The CDR3 length is 14 residues. Trimming at V came to 0 bases and at J to 5 bases, leaving 3 bases not matched to a gene. CDR3 DNA sequence: TGCGCCAGCAGCTTGGAACAGGGGGCCAACGAGCAGTACTTC. This encodes CASSLEQGANEQYF.

The rearrangement links TRBV10-3 to TRBJ1-2; weak D call: TRBD1 (6 bases). Germline V gives CDR1 ENHRY, CDR2 SYGVKD. The CDR3 has 13 amino acids. Trimming took off 10 bases at V and 6 bases at J, with 18 bases between the two ends. As DNA, the CDR3 is TGTGCCACTCGACAGGCGAAAGCCGATGGCTACACCTTC. This gives the protein CATRQAKADGYTF.

The chain combines TRBV18 with TRBJ1-4; a possible D gene is TRBD1 (5 bases). Per the germline V gene, CDR1 is KGHSH and CDR2 is LQKENI. There are 13 residues in the CDR3. Trimming removed 3 bases from V and 5 bases from J, with 7 bases in between. CDR3 protein: CASSPRDNEKLFF. The CDR3 DNA sequence: TGTGCCAGCTCACCCCGGGACAATGAAAAACTGTTTTTT.

The chain recombines TRBV4-1 with TRBJ1-5; weak D call: TRBD1 (5 bases). The V and J ends lost 1 base and 6 bases respectively, with 25 bases between them. Germline-derived CDR1 and CDR2 are MGHRA and YSYEKL. This CDR3 comprises 19 residues. The DNA for the CDR3 is TGCGCCAGCAGCCAAGGGGGCGTGGGGAGGGGAGTCGGTACTCAGCCCCAGCATTTT. Protein: CASSQGGVGRGVGTQPQHF.

Worth noting for this clone: At the DNA level, this CDR3 is encoded by other sequences in the same sample as well. The chain has TRBV2 and TRBJ1-5; TRBD1 matches at 11 bases. The CDR3 is 14 amino acids. Germline trimming cut 6 bases from V and 4 bases from J; bases unmatched to any gene: 2. Germline-derived CDR1 and CDR2 are SNHLY and FYNNEI. CDR3 region: CASSGTGGNQPQHF. The CDR3 DNA follows: TGTGCCAGCAGCGGGACAGGGGGGAATCAGCCCCAGCATTTT. Supplemented by reference TRBV2 and TRBJ1-5, the full variable domain reads EPEVTQTPSHQVTQMGQEVILRCVPISNHLYFYWYRQILGQKVEFLVSFYNNEISEKSEIFDDQFSVERPDGSNFTLKIRSTKLEDSAMYFCASSGTGGNQPQHFGDGTRLSIL.

V and J are TRBV28 and TRBJ1-3; 7 bases fit TRBD1. In germline, CDR1 is MDHEN, CDR2 SYDVKM. The CDR3 loop spans 16 amino acids. Trimming removed 6 bases from V and 1 base from J; junction bases left unmatched: 9. The CDR3 nucleotides are TGTGCCAGCAGAAAGACAGGGATTACGTCTGGAAACACCATATATTTT. Its translation is CASRKTGITSGNTIYF. The whole variable domain, remainder taken from reference TRBV28 and TRBJ1-3, is DVKVTQSSRYLVKRTGEKVFLECVQDMDHENMFWYRQDPGLGLRLIYFSYDVKMKEKGDIPEGYSVSREKKERFSLILESASTNQTSMYLCASRKTGITSGNTIYFGEGSWLTVV.

The J gene is TRBJ2-5, the V gene TRBV5-1; 9 bases align to TRBD2. The CDR3 runs 15 residues. The trim removed 0 bases at V and 5 bases at J, leaving 5 bases unmatched. Germline V gene lookup returns CDR1 SGHRS and CDR2 YFSETQ. The CDR3 nucleotides read TGCGCCAGCAGCTTGGCCCTAGCGGGGATGGAGACCCAGTACTTC. Translated: CASSLALAGMETQYF.

The table lists this clone with a few counts. This CDR3 is also generated by other DNA sequences in the sample. This rearrangement joins TRBV28 to TRBJ1-5, with D perhaps TRBD1 (5 bases). The CDR3 is made up of 15 amino acids. Trimming left V 6 bases short and J 2 bases short, with 14 bases between. The V gene's germline CDR1 is MDHEN and CDR2 SYDVKM. CDR3 region: CASSLQGGGNQPQHF. CDR3 in DNA: TGTGCCAGCAGCCTCCAGGGAGGGGGCAATCAGCCCCAGCATTTT.

V and J are TRBV28 and TRBJ2-3; the D gene is possibly TRBD2 (6 bases). The CDR3 totals 16 residues. Germline V gives CDR1 MDHEN, CDR2 SYDVKM. Deletions cut 4 bases from V and 1 base from J, with 15 bases between. The DNA of the CDR3 is TGTGCCAGCAGTTCCAAAGCGGGCTCACGCACAGATACGCAGTATTTT. Translating it yields CASSSKAGSRTDTQYF. Supplemented by reference TRBV28 and TRBJ2-3, the full variable domain reads DVKVTQSSRYLVKRTGEKVFLECVQDMDHENMFWYRQDPGLGLRLIYFSYDVKMKEKGDIPEGYSVSREKKERFSLILESASTNQTSMYLCASSSKAGSRTDTQYFGPGTRLTVL.

The chain employs TRBV24-1 and TRBJ2-2; D is undetermined. Germline values: CDR1 KGHDR, CDR2 SFDVKD. The CDR3 totals 15 residues. Trimming pared 1 base from V and 8 bases from J, leaving 13 bases between. The CDR3 DNA sequence: TGTGCCACCAGTGATTTTACCGGGCCCGGAGGGGAGCTGTTTTTT. Amino acid sequence: CATSDFTGPGGELFF.

V and J are TRBV5-4 and TRBJ1-1, with D tentatively TRBD1 (5 bases). The length of the CDR3 is 15 residues. The germline V and J ends were trimmed by 0 bases and 1 base, with 10 bases remaining between them. Germline CDR1 SGHNT, CDR2 YYREEE (reference sequence). Here the CDR3 DNA reads TGTGCCAGCAGCTTGGCCGGAGGGGAGAACACTGAAGCTTTCTTT. This codes for CASSLAGGENTEAFF.